Sequencing of this TCR beta chain was carried out in a study of CD8+ T cells in alopecia areata. RNA was isolated and reverse transcribed to cDNA, the sequencing template. Assay: immunoSEQ multiplex PCR; the TCRdb copy retains only in-frame clones and omits some. The sample has about 200,000 clones, 50% to 60% seen once. This clone was seen a handful of times. Trimming at V came to 1 base and at J to 5 bases, leaving 3 bases not matched to a gene. In germline, CDR1 is SEHNR, CDR2 FQNEAQ (reference sequence). This CDR3 is built from 15 residues. The sequence derives from a human donor with alopecia areata. Sequencing used CD4+ T cells sorted from blood, obtained at week 0. The V gene is TRBV7-9, the J gene TRBJ2-1; TRBD2 agrees at 9 bases. The CDR3 reads CASSLDPSGNNEQFF. Written as DNA, the CDR3 is TGTGCCAGCAGCTTAGACCCTAGCGGGAACAATGAGCAGTTCTTC.